This T cell receptor (beta chain) was sequenced during a study of control samples from healthy donors and cancer patients. The repertoire was sequenced with immunoSEQ multiplex PCR; TCRdb's copy has only in-frame clones and lacks some. The table includes tens of thousands of clones, around 86% detected once. This clone was seen a handful of times. The CDR3 contains 13 residues. Per germline, CDR1 SQVTM and CDR2 ANQGSEA. Trimming removed 6 bases at V and 0 bases at J, with 11 bases between. The clonotype was recovered from a woman aged 50 to 65 in good health. The source material was blood. The chain combines TRBV29-1 with TRBJ1-2; the D gene is possibly TRBD1 (6 bases). CDR3 in DNA: TGCAGCGTGACAGGCGAAGCTAACTATGGCTACACCTTC. Protein: CSVTGEANYGYTF.